The sequence of this T cell receptor (delta chain) was determined in a study of gamma-delta T cells after stem cell transplantation. This CDR3 spans 14 amino acids. Trimming shortened V by 0 bases and J by 3 bases, and 11 bases separated the two germline ends. CDR1 TSWWSYY and CDR2 QGS come from the germline V gene. A word on this clone: For this DNA, TCRdb reports the protein of a much larger clone, which diverges at residue 8, most likely from a read error; the protein presented here is translated directly from the DNA.

TCRdb re-called clones from the RT-PCR reads using CATT. The data show about 1,200 delta-chain clones, with roughly 3.3% seen just once and more than 25% held by the top ten. This chain links TRDV1 with TRDJ4; no reliable D call. The TCR was taken from a human donor. It is not recorded whose cells these are; they may come from a transplant donor. Sequenced input: gamma-delta T cells. CDR3 protein: CALGELSGVGPLIF. CDR3 nucleotide sequence: TGTGCTCTTGGGGAACTAAGCGGGGTCGGACCCCTGATCTTT.